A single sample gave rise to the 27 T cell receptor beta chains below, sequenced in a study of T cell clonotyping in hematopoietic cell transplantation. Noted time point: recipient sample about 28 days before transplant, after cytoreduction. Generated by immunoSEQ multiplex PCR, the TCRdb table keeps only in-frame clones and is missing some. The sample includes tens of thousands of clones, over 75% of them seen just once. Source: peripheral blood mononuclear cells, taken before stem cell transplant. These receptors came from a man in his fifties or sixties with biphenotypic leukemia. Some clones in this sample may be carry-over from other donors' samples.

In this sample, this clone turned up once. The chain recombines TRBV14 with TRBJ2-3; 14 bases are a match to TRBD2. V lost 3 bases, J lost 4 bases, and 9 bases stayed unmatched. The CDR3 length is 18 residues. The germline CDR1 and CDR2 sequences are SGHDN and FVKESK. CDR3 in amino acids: CASSQSGTSGRVADTQYF. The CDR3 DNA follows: TGTGCCAGCAGCCAGAGCGGGACTAGCGGGAGAGTCGCAGATACGCAGTATTTT.

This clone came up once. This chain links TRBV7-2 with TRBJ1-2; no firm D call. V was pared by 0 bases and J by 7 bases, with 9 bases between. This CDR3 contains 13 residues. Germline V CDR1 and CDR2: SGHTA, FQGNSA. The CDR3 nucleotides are TGTGCCAGCAGCTTAGCGGCCTTCGGTGGCTACACCTTC. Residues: CASSLAAFGGYTF. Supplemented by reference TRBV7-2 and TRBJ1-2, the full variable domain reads GAGVSQSPSNKVTEKGKDVELRCDPISGHTALYWYRQSLGQGLEFLIYFQGNSAPDKSGLPSDRFSAERTGGSVSTLTIQRTQQEDSAVYLCASSLAAFGGYTFGSGTRLTVV.

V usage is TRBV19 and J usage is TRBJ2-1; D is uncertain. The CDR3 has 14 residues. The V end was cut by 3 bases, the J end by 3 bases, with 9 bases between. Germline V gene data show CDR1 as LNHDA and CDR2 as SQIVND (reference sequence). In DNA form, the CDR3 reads TGTGCCAGTAGTATGGGCAGTAACTACAATGAGCAGTTCTTC. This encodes CASSMGSNYNEQFF. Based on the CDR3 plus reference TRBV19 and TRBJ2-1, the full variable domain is DGGITQSPKYLFRKEGQNVTLSCEQNLNHDAMYWYRQDPGQGLRLIYYSQIVNDFQKGDIAEGYSVSREKKESFPLTVTSAQKNPTAFYLCASSMGSNYNEQFFGPGTRLTVL.

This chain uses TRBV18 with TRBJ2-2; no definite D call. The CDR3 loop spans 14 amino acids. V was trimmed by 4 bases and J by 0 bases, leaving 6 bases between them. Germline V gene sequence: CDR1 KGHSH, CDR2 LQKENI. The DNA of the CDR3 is TGTGCCAGCTCACTCCGAGCGAACACCGGGGAGCTGTTTTTT. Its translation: CASSLRANTGELFF.

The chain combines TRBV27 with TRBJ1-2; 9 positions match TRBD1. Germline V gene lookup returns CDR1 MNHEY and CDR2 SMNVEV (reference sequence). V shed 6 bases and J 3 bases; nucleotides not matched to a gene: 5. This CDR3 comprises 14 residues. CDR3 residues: CASRLRTGDYGYTF. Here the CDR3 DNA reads TGTGCCAGCAGACTAAGGACAGGGGACTATGGCTACACCTTC.

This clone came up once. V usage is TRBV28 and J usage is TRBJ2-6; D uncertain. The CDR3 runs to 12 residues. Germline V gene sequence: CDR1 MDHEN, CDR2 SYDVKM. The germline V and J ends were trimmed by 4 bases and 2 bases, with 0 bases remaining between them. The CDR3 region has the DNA TGTGCCAGCAGTTCTGGGGCCAACGTCCTGACTTTC. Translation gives CASSSGANVLTF.

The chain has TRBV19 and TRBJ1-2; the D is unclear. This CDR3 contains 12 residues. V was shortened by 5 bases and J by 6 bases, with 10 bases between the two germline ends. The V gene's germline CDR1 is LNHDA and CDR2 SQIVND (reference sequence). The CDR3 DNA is TGTGCCAGTAGTGCAGACAACGATGGCTACACCTTC. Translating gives CASSADNDGYTF.

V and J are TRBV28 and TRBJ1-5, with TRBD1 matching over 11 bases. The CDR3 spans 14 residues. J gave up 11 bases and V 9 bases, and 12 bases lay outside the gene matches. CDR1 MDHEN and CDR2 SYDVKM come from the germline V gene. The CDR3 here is CASKWTGGSPTQHF. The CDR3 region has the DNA TGTGCCAGTAAATGGACAGGGGGCTCCCCGACCCAGCATTTT.

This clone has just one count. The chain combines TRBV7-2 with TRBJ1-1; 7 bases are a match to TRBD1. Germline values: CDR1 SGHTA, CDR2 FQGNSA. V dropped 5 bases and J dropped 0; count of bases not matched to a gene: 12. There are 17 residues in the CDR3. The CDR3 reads CASSQGQLGLVNTEAFF. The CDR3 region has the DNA TGTGCCAGCAGCCAGGGACAGTTAGGCCTTGTGAACACTGAAGCTTTCTTT.

As DNA, the CDR3 is TGCAGCGTTGACAGAGGACAAGAGACCCAGTACTTC. It yields the protein CSVDRGQETQYF. J is TRBJ2-5 and V is TRBV29-1; D is unclear. Germline V lookup: CDR1 SQVTM, CDR2 ANQGSEA. V lost 3 bases, J lost 2 bases, and 7 bases lay in between. The CDR3 totals 12 residues.

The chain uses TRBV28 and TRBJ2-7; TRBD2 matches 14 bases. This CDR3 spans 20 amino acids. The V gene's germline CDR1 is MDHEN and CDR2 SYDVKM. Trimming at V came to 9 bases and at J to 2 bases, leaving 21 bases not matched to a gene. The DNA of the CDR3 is TGTGCCAGTCTCGGGGACAGGGGTAAACGACTAGCGGGAGGGACCTACGAGCAGTACTTC. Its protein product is CASLGDRGKRLAGGTYEQYF.

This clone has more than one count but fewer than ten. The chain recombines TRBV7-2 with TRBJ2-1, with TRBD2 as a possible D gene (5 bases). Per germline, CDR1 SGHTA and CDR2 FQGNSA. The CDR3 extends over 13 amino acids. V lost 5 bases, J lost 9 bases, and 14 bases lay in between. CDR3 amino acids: CASSPETTSEQFF. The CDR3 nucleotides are TGTGCCAGCAGCCCCGAGACTACCAGTGAGCAGTTCTTC. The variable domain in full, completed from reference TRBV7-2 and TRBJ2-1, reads GAGVSQSPSNKVTEKGKDVELRCDPISGHTALYWYRQSLGQGLEFLIYFQGNSAPDKSGLPSDRFSAERTGGSVSTLTIQRTQQEDSAVYLCASSPETTSEQFFGPGTRLTVL.

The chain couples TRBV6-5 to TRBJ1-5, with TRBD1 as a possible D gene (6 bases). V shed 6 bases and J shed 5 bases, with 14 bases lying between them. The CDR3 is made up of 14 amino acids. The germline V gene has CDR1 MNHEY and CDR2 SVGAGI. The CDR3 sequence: CASRQQGWDQPQHF. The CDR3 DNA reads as TGTGCCAGCAGACAACAGGGTTGGGATCAGCCCCAGCATTTT.

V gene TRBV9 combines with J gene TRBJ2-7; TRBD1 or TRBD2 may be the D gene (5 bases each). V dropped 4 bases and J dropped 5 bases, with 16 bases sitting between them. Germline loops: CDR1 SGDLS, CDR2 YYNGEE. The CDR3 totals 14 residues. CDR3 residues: CASSPSPGANEQYF. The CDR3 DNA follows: TGTGCCAGCAGCCCCTCCCCCGGGGCTAACGAGCAGTACTTC.

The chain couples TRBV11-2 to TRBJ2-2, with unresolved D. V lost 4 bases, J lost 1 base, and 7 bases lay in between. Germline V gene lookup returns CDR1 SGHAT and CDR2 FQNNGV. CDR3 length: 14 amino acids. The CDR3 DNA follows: TGTGCCAGCAGCTCGGGCGGGAACACCGGGGAGCTGTTTTTT. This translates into CASSSGGNTGELFF.

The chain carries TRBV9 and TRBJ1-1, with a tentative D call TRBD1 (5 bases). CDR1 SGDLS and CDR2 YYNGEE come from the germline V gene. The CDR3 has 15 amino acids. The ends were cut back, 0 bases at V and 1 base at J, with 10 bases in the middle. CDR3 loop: CASSVEGRKNTEAFF. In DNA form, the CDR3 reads TGTGCCAGCAGCGTAGAGGGGAGGAAGAACACTGAAGCTTTCTTT.

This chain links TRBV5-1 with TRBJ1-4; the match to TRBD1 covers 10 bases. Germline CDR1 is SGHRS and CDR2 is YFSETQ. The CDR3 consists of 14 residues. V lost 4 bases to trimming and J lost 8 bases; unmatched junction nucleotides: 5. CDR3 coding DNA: TGCGCCAGCAGCGTAGGGGACAGGGGAGAAAAACTGTTTTTT. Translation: CASSVGDRGEKLFF.

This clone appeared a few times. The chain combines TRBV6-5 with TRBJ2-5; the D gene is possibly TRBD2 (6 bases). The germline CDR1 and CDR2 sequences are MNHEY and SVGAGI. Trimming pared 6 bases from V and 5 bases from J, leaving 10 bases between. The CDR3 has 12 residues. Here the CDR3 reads CASREGLETQYF. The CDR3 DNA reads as TGTGCCAGCAGGGAGGGCCTGGAGACCCAGTACTTC.

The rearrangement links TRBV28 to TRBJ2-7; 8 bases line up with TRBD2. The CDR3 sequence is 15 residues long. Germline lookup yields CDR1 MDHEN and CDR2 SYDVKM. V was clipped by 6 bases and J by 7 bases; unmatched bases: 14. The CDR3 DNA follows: TGTGCCAGCAGCGGATCGGGACTAGGAACGGGGGAGCAGTACTTC. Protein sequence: CASSGSGLGTGEQYF.

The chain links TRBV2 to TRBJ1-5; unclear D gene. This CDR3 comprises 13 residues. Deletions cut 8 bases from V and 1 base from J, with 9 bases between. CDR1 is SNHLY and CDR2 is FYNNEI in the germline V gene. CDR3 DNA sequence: TGTGCCAGCGGCCAGTTAAGCAATCAGCCCCAGCATTTT. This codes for CASGQLSNQPQHF.

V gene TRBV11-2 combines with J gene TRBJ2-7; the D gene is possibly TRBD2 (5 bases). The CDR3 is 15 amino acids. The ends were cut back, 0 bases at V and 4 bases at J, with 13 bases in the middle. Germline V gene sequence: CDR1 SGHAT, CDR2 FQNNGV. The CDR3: CASSLDMAGLYEQYF. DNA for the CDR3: TGTGCCAGCAGCTTAGATATGGCGGGCCTTTACGAGCAGTACTTC.

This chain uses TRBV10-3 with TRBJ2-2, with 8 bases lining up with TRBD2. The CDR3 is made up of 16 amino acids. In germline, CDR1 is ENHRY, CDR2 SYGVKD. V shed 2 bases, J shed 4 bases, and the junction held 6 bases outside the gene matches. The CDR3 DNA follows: TGTGCCATCAGTGAGGTACTAGCGGCACGCACCGGGGAGCTGTTTTTT. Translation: CAISEVLAARTGELFF.

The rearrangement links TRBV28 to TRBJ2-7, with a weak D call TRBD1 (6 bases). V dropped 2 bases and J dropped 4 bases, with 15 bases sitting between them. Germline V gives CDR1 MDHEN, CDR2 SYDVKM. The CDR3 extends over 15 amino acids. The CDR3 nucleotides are TGTGCCAGCAGTTTAGACCCGGGACACTCTTACGAGCAGTACTTC. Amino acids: CASSLDPGHSYEQYF.

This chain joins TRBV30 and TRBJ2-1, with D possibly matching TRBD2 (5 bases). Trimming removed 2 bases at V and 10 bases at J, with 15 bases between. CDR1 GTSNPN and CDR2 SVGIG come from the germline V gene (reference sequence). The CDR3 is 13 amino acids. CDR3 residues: CAWSPRGSGEQFF. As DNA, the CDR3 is TGTGCCTGGAGTCCTCGAGGGTCAGGAGAGCAGTTCTTC. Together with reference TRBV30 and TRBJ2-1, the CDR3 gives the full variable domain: SQTIHQWPATLVQPVGSPLSLECTVEGTSNPNLYWYRQAAGRGLQLLFYSVGIGQISSEVPQNLSASRPQDRQFILSSKKLLLSDSGFYLCAWSPRGSGEQFFGPGTRLTVL.

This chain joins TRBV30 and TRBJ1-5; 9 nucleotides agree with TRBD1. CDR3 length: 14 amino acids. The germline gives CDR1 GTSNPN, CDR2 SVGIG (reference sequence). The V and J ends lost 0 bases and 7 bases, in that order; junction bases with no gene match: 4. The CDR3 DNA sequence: TGTGCCTGGAGTGTTGGGACAGGGAGCCAGCCCCAGCATTTT. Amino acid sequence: CAWSVGTGSQPQHF.

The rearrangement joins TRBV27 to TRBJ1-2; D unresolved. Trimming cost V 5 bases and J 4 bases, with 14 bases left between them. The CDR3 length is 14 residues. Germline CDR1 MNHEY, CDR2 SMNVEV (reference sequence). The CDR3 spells CASSALAGSYGYTF. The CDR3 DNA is TGTGCCAGCAGTGCCCTAGCGGGGTCCTATGGCTACACCTTC.

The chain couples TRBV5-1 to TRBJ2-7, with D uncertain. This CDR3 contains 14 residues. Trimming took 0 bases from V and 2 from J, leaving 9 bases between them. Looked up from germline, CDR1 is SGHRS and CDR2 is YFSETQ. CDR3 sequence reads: CASSLGDETYEQYF. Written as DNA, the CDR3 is TGCGCCAGCAGCTTGGGAGACGAGACCTACGAGCAGTACTTC.